This T cell receptor beta chain was retrieved from a study of T cell responses to AZD1222 COVID-19 vaccine. Study results and caveats: Repertoire collection took place solely once the T cell response had peaked.

This clone has a single count. Its antigen is not known. The CDR3 consists of 16 residues. Germline CDR1 reads SGHDT; CDR2 reads YYEEEE. V lost 4 bases to trimming and J lost 10 bases; unmatched junction nucleotides: 15. Produced via immunoSEQ multiplex PCR; TCRdb's table is partial and in-frame only. The sample holds approximately 120,000 clones, around nine tenths seen once. The rearrangement links TRBV5-6 to TRBJ2-1; 9 nucleotides line up with TRBD2. The material sequenced was peripheral blood, taken on day 0 of AZD1222 vaccination. The receptor was derived from an adult in good health. CDR3 nucleotide sequence: TGTGCCAGCAGCCTTTCCTATAGCGGGAGAGGGGTGGAGCAGTTCTTC. Translation gives CASSLSYSGRGVEQFF.